The 28 T cell receptor beta chains below come from one sample, sequenced in a study of human T cells and chemical hapten exposure. Regarding time point: pre-sensitization, week 0. Treatment: therapeutic diphenylcyclopropenone sensitization with weekly scalp DPC. MiXCR was run by TCRdb on the RACE reads, yielding one entry per CDR3 protein. This table holds 300,000 to 450,000 distinct CDR3 sequences, less than 6.5% found once. Sequences were derived from whole blood, sampled in connection with sensitization to the hapten diphenylcyclopropenone (DPC). The origin of the receptors is a woman in her forties or fifties with alopecia areata. Some clones in this sample may be carry-over from other donors' samples.

This clonotype has a count of ten or more. The chain uses TRBV18 and TRBJ1-6, with 7 positions matching TRBD1. This CDR3 has 15 amino acids. Looked up from germline, CDR1 is KGHSH and CDR2 is LQKENI. Trimming removed 0 bases from V and 12 bases from J; junction bases left unmatched: 8. CDR3 protein: CASSPPTGTMGPLHF. The CDR3 nucleotides are TGTGCCAGCTCACCACCGACAGGGACAATGGGACCCCTCCACTTT.

This clonotype was counted ten times or more. The rearrangement uses TRBV20-1 and TRBJ1-6; D call uncertain. There are 13 residues in the CDR3. The V gene's germline CDR1 is DFQATT and CDR2 SNEGSKA (reference sequence). The germline V and J ends were trimmed by 1 base and 14 bases, with 15 bases remaining between them. The CDR3 DNA reads as TGCAGTGCTAGAGTGGCCACCCGAAAAGCCCTCCACTTT. Translating gives CSARVATRKALHF.

Many counts were recorded for this clonotype. The chain carries TRBV28 and TRBJ2-3; 10 bases agree with TRBD1. V was clipped by 8 bases and J by 2 bases; unmatched bases: 16. CDR3 length: 18 amino acids. Germline V CDR1 and CDR2: MDHEN, SYDVKM. The CDR3 nucleotides are TGTGCCAGCCGGCGACCCGAGGAGGGACAGGGGCACACAGATACGCAGTATTTT. Encoded protein: CASRRPEEGQGHTDTQYF.

V usage is TRBV6-5 and J usage is TRBJ1-4, with D perhaps TRBD1 (5 bases). The CDR3 contains 17 residues. The germline V gene has CDR1 MNHEY and CDR2 SVGAGI. With 2 bases removed from V and 4 bases from J, the gap between germline ends came to 17 bases. The CDR3 DNA reads TGTGCCAGCAGTTACGTCACAGGACCGGCCGATAATGAAAAACTGTTTTTT. Protein product: CASSYVTGPADNEKLFF.

The gene calls are TRBV24-1 and TRBJ2-7; 8 positions match TRBD1. The ends lost 3 bases at V and 5 bases at J; junction bases unmatched: 8. CDR1 is KGHDR and CDR2 is SFDVKD in the germline V gene. There are 15 residues in the CDR3. The CDR3 bases are TGTGCCACCAGTGATCCGACAGGGGCTAATAACGAGCAGTACTTC. Amino acid sequence: CATSDPTGANNEQYF.

The sample holds a few counts of this clonotype. This sequence joins TRBV7-2 and TRBJ2-3; a weak D match, TRBD2 (5 bases). Trimming cost V 3 bases and J 0 bases, with 13 bases left between them. The germline gives CDR1 SGHTA, CDR2 FQGNSA. The CDR3 runs to 16 residues. The CDR3 DNA follows: TGTGCCAGCAGCTTTAAGGAGGTTTCTAGCACAGATACGCAGTATTTT. It yields the protein CASSFKEVSSTDTQYF.

The chain couples TRBV7-9 to TRBJ1-3, with D hard to call. The V end was cut by 5 bases, the J end by 0 bases, with 8 bases between. Germline V gene lookup returns CDR1 SEHNR and CDR2 FQNEAQ (reference sequence). The CDR3 is 14 residues long. CDR3 sequence: CASSQFNSGNTIYF. The CDR3 DNA reads TGTGCCAGCAGCCAATTCAACTCTGGAAACACCATATATTTT.

This clonotype was observed a handful of times. The rearrangement joins TRBV27 to TRBJ1-1, with D perhaps matching TRBD1 (5 bases). V gave up 0 bases and J gave up 5 bases, with 13 bases separating them. The V gene's germline CDR1 is MNHEY and CDR2 SMNVEV (reference sequence). The CDR3 consists of 15 residues. CDR3 DNA: TGTGCCAGCAGTTTATCTGGCAGGGTAGGGACTGAAGCTTTCTTT. This codes for CASSLSGRVGTEAFF.

In this sample, this clonotype turned up many times. The chain carries TRBV20-1 and TRBJ1-5; D gene ambiguous. The V end lost 0 bases, the J end lost 7 bases, and 10 bases lay between the germline ends. The CDR3 contains 13 residues. Per the germline V gene, CDR1 is DFQATT and CDR2 is SNEGSKA (reference sequence). The CDR3 bases are TGCAGTGCTAGAGATCCGGGGAACCAGCCCCAGCATTTT. Translating it yields CSARDPGNQPQHF.

At least ten counts were recorded for this clonotype. This chain joins TRBV28 and TRBJ1-2; D call uncertain. V was shortened by 3 bases and J by 3 bases, with 14 bases between the two germline ends. Germline CDR1 MDHEN, CDR2 SYDVKM. The CDR3 runs to 15 residues. In DNA form, the CDR3 reads TGTGCCAGCAGTTTGGAAGTGGAGGTGGACTATGGCTACACCTTC. This encodes CASSLEVEVDYGYTF.

This clonotype was seen ten or more times. The rearrangement links TRBV25-1 to TRBJ2-7; 10 bases line up with TRBD1. This CDR3 contains 15 residues. In germline, CDR1 is MGHDK, CDR2 SYGVNS. V lost 3 bases and J lost 4; bases outside the gene matches: 6. CDR3: CASSDPGQGRYEQYF. In nucleotides, the CDR3 is TGTGCCAGCAGTGATCCGGGACAGGGGCGATACGAGCAGTACTTC.

The V gene is TRBV7-2, the J gene TRBJ1-4; a weak D match, TRBD1 (5 bases). CDR3 length: 15 amino acids. The germline CDR1 and CDR2 sequences are SGHTA and FQGNSA. V was cut by 2 bases and J by 9 bases, with 16 bases left in between. Written as DNA, the CDR3 is TGTGCCAGCAGCTTAAAGGCAGGGTTAACCAAAAAACTGTTTTTT. This sequence encodes CASSLKAGLTKKLFF.

This clonotype was seen only a few times. The rearrangement links TRBV6-6 to TRBJ1-6; D is ambiguous. Between the trimmed V and J ends, which lost 0 bases and 3 bases, there was a span of 12 bases. The CDR3 totals 17 residues. The germline V gene has CDR1 MNHNY and CDR2 SVGAGI (reference sequence). CDR3: CASSYSLSDIYNSPLHF. As DNA, the CDR3 is TGTGCCAGCAGTTACTCCCTCTCGGATATCTATAATTCACCCCTCCACTTT.

This clonotype was detected only a few times. V is TRBV6-2 or TRBV6-3 and J is TRBJ1-1; D is uncertain. The germline V and J ends were trimmed by 2 bases and 3 bases, with 4 bases remaining between them. The CDR3 spans 12 residues. Per the germline V gene, CDR1 is MNHEY and CDR2 is SVGEGT. The CDR3 is CASSYGYTEAFF. CDR3 nucleotide sequence: TGTGCCAGCAGTTACGGCTACACTGAAGCTTTCTTT.

This CDR3 is CASSPTGPGNTIYF. The CDR3 region has the DNA TGTGCCAGCAGTCCCACAGGGCCTGGAAACACCATATATTTT. J is TRBJ1-3 and V is TRBV6-5; possibly TRBD1 for D (6 bases). Trimming pared 5 bases from V and 2 bases from J, leaving 10 bases between. The CDR3 has 14 amino acids. Per germline, CDR1 MNHEY and CDR2 SVGAGI.

At least ten counts were recorded for this clonotype. The V and J genes are TRBV6-6 and TRBJ2-1; D may be TRBD1 (5 bases). CDR3 length equals 13 residues. V gave up 6 bases and J gave up 5 bases, with 11 bases separating them. The germline V gene encodes CDR1 MNHNY and CDR2 SVGAGI (reference sequence). CDR3 DNA: TGTGCCAGCAGCCCGAGCAGGGACAATGAGCAGTTCTTC. Amino acid sequence: CASSPSRDNEQFF.

This clonotype was found many times. The chain joins TRBV4-1 to TRBJ2-3, with D unresolved. Germline CDR1 reads MGHRA; CDR2 reads YSYEKL. The V end lost 1 base, the J end lost 0 bases, and 11 bases lay between the germline ends. This CDR3 contains 16 residues. The CDR3 protein is CASSQGASSSTDTQYF. The CDR3 DNA follows: TGCGCCAGCAGCCAAGGGGCTTCTTCTAGCACAGATACGCAGTATTTT.

This clonotype showed up just a few times. The chain is built from TRBV29-1 and TRBJ1-1; D uncertain. Looked up from germline, CDR1 is SQVTM and CDR2 is ANQGSEA. Deletions cut 5 bases from V and 2 bases from J, with 3 bases between. CDR3 length: 10 residues. The CDR3 coding sequence is TGCAGCGTTTATAACACTGAAGCTTTCTTT. Translated, it gives CSVYNTEAFF.

This clonotype has just a few counts. The chain links TRBV6-2 or TRBV6-3 to TRBJ1-5; tentatively, D is TRBD1 (5 bases). This CDR3 region has 16 residues. Germline CDR1 reads MNHEY; CDR2 reads SVGEGT. The V end was cut by 2 bases, the J end by 2 bases, with 13 bases between. The CDR3 DNA reads as TGTGCCAGCAGTTACGAGTCAGGGTTCCGCAATCAGCCCCAGCATTTT. As protein: CASSYESGFRNQPQHF.

This clonotype was seen at least ten times. This chain links TRBV9 with TRBJ2-5, with D hard to call. This CDR3 has 15 residues. The V end was cut by 4 bases, the J end by 0 bases, with 13 bases between. From germline, CDR1 is SGDLS and CDR2 YYNGEE. For the CDR3, the DNA is TGTGCCAGCAGCTCCACGTCCGCCTACCAAGAGACCCAGTACTTC. It yields the protein CASSSTSAYQETQYF.

This clonotype was seen ten or more times. The chain carries TRBV7-9 and TRBJ1-6; D ambiguous. The CDR3 contains 14 residues. The germline V and J ends were trimmed by 4 bases and 8 bases, with 12 bases remaining between them. Germline V CDR1 and CDR2: SEHNR, FQNEAQ (reference sequence). The CDR3 loop reads CASSYPGRDSPLHF. As DNA, the CDR3 is TGTGCCAGCAGCTATCCTGGTCGAGATTCACCCCTCCACTTT.

J is TRBJ2-7 and V is TRBV6-2 or TRBV6-3; 7 bases map to TRBD1. Germline V gene lookup returns CDR1 MNHEY and CDR2 SVGEGT. This CDR3 contains 13 residues. Trimming removed 0 bases from V and 4 bases from J; junction bases left unmatched: 0. The DNA of the CDR3 is TGTGCCAGCAGTTACTCGACAGGGTACGAGCAGTACTTC. The encoded protein is CASSYSTGYEQYF.

The chain recombines TRBV15 with TRBJ1-4, with 7 bases identical to TRBD1. Germline CDR1 reads LNHNV; CDR2 reads YYDKDF (reference sequence). The trim removed 3 bases at V and 3 bases at J, leaving 4 bases unmatched. CDR3 size: 15 residues. The CDR3 is CATSRPTGANEKLFF. CDR3 nucleotide sequence: TGTGCCACCAGCAGGCCTACAGGGGCTAATGAAAAACTGTTTTTT.

V and J are TRBV4-1 and TRBJ1-5; D is possibly TRBD1 (6 bases). Trimming removed 1 base at V and 2 bases at J, with 12 bases between. Germline loops: CDR1 MGHRA, CDR2 YSYEKL. The CDR3 is 16 residues long. The CDR3 DNA sequence: TGCGCCAGCAGCCAAGTCGGGGGGCATGGCAATCAGCCCCAGCATTTT. This encodes CASSQVGGHGNQPQHF.

Many counts were recorded for this clonotype. The chain links TRBV5-6 to TRBJ2-5; a weak D match, TRBD1 (6 bases). This CDR3 contains 16 residues. Germline-derived CDR1 and CDR2 are SGHDT and YYEEEE. V dropped 5 bases and J dropped 9 bases, with 26 bases sitting between them. CDR3 DNA: TGTGCCAGCAGTTCAACCGGTCAAGGACAGAAGAGACCCCAGTACTTC. Protein sequence: CASSSTGQGQKRPQYF.

Many counts were recorded for this clonotype. This chain's CDR3 is CASRRTGNTEAFF. The CDR3 nucleotides are TGTGCCAGCAGACGGACAGGGAACACTGAAGCTTTCTTT. J is TRBJ1-1 and V is TRBV14; 7 nucleotides align to TRBD1. J lost 1 base, V lost 6 bases, and 2 bases had no gene match. Per the germline V gene, CDR1 is SGHDN and CDR2 is FVKESK. CDR3 length equals 13 residues. The entire variable domain, with the rest obtained from reference TRBV14 and TRBJ1-1, is as follows: EAGVTQFPSHSVIEKGQTVTLRCDPISGHDNLYWYRRVMGKEIKFLLHFVKESKQDESGMPNNRFLAERTGGTYSTLKVQPAELEDSGVYFCASRRTGNTEAFFGQGTRLTVV.

This clonotype was picked up a small number of times. The chain has TRBV25-1 and TRBJ2-2, with a possible D match to TRBD2 (5 bases). The CDR3 runs 13 residues. The germline V gene encodes CDR1 MGHDK and CDR2 SYGVNS. The V end was cut by 8 bases, the J end by 5 bases, with 12 bases between. CDR3 in amino acids: CASSGTGTGELFF. The CDR3 DNA is TGTGCCAGCTCGGGAACGGGAACCGGGGAGCTGTTTTTT.

This clonotype occurred many times. At one end, the junction sequence differs from germline, possibly due to a read error. This chain joins TRBV6-1 and TRBJ2-4, with D perhaps matching TRBD1 (5 bases). Germline values: CDR1 MNHNS, CDR2 SASEGT. The CDR3 extends over 15 amino acids. The CDR3 spells CASSEGVDSQNIQYF. CDR3 bases: TGTGCCAGCAGCGAAGGAGTTGACAGCCAAAACATTCAGTACTTC.